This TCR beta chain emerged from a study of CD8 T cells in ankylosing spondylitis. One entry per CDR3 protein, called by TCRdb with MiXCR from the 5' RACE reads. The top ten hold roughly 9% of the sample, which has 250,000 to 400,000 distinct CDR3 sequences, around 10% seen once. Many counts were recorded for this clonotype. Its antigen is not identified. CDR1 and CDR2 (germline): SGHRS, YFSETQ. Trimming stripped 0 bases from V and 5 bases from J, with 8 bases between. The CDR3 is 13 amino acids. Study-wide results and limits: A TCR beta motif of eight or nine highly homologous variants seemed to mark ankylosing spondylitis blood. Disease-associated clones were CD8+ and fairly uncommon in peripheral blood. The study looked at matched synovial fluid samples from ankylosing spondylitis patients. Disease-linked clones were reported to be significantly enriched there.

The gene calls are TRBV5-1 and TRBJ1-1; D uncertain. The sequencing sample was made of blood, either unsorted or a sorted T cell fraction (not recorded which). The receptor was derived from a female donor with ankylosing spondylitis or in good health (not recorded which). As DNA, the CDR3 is TGCGCCAGCAGCTTGGCAAGCGGGACTGAAGCTTTCTTT. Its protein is CASSLASGTEAFF.